The 10 T cell receptor beta chains below come from one sample, sequenced in a study of OX40 agonist ivuxolimab in advanced cancers. Generated by immunoSEQ multiplex PCR, the TCRdb table keeps only in-frame clones and is missing some. The repertoire holds about 64,000 clones, with around 84% as singletons. The starting material was CD4+ or CD8+ T cells sorted from blood, obtained in a trial of the OX40 agonist ivuxolimab. The receptor set was obtained from an adult with an advanced solid tumor such as melanoma, head and neck, liver or kidney cancer.

The genes are TRBV7-3 and TRBJ2-1; the D gene is possibly TRBD1 (6 bases). This CDR3 region has 13 residues. V was shortened by 2 bases and J by 15 bases, with 17 bases between the two germline ends. The germline V gene encodes CDR1 SGHTA and CDR2 FQGTGA. CDR3 in amino acids: CASSLSGVRPLFF. CDR3 nucleotide sequence: TGTGCCAGCAGCTTATCAGGGGTCCGGCCTCTGTTCTTC.

The chain has TRBV30 and TRBJ2-1; 9 bases match TRBD2. The CDR3 is 15 residues long. The junction had 8 bases not matched to a gene; V was cut back by 0 bases and J by 8 bases. Germline values: CDR1 GTSNPN, CDR2 SVGIG (reference sequence). The CDR3 DNA is TGTGCCTGGAGTGTAACGGGACTAGCTCAGGATGAGCAGTTCTTC. It is translated as CAWSVTGLAQDEQFF.

V gene TRBV19 combines with J gene TRBJ2-7; tentatively, D is TRBD2 (6 bases). This CDR3 has 14 residues. V was pared by 5 bases and J by 2 bases, with 13 bases between. Germline CDR1 reads LNHDA; CDR2 reads SQIVND (reference sequence). CDR3 region: CASSPSSGAYEQYF. The CDR3 DNA is TGTGCCAGTAGTCCCTCGTCGGGGGCCTACGAGCAGTACTTC.

J is TRBJ1-2 and V is TRBV28; the D is unclear. V gave up 2 bases and J gave up 0 bases, with 7 bases separating them. Germline CDR1 is MDHEN and CDR2 is SYDVKM. This CDR3 has 14 amino acids. CDR3 bases: TGTGCCAGCAGTTTAGGACGGTCTAACTATGGCTACACCTTC. Translated, it gives CASSLGRSNYGYTF.

This CDR3 reads CASSFLVGDVLTF. In nucleotides, the CDR3 is TGTGCCAGCAGCTTTTTGGTCGGGGACGTCCTGACTTTC. The chain couples TRBV5-6 to TRBJ2-6; weak D call: TRBD2 (5 bases). V lost 2 bases and J lost 11, with 11 bases in between. The CDR3 contains 13 residues. Germline assignment: CDR1 SGHDT and CDR2 YYEEEE.

The chain uses TRBV27 and TRBJ1-2; D is possibly TRBD1 (5 bases). Germline assignment: CDR1 MNHEY and CDR2 SMNVEV (reference sequence). The ends were cut back, 6 bases at V and 9 bases at J, with 17 bases in the middle. The CDR3 runs 13 residues. The CDR3 is CASSQTGDASYTF. For the CDR3, the DNA is TGTGCCAGCAGCCAGACGGGGGACGCGAGCTACACCTTC.

The rearrangement joins TRBV5-3 to TRBJ2-7; possibly TRBD1 for D (5 bases). TRBV5-3 is labeled an ORF, and its function is uncertain. The CDR3 length is 15 residues. V shed 6 bases and J shed 1 base, with 17 bases lying between them. The CDR3 loop is CARTLPPPGSYEQYF. For the CDR3, the DNA is TGTGCCAGAACCCTACCACCCCCAGGGTCCTACGAGCAGTACTTC.

This chain connects TRBV11-1 to TRBJ1-1; the D gene is possibly TRBD1 (6 bases). Per the germline V gene, CDR1 is SGHAT and CDR2 is FQDESV (reference sequence). CDR3 length equals 18 residues. Trimming removed 4 bases from V and 0 bases from J, with 21 bases in between. Here the CDR3 reads CASSSVGGWDTLNTEAFF. The CDR3 nucleotides read TGTGCCAGCAGCTCCGTAGGGGGATGGGACACCCTGAACACTGAAGCTTTCTTT.

This chain uses TRBV30 with TRBJ1-4, with D possibly being TRBD1 (5 bases). V dropped 0 bases and J dropped 5 bases, with 13 bases sitting between them. The CDR3 loop spans 15 amino acids. Germline CDR1 GTSNPN, CDR2 SVGIG (reference sequence). The CDR3 region has the DNA TGTGCCTGGAGTGTATCGGCAGGGAGAAATGAAAAACTGTTTTTT. Encoded protein: CAWSVSAGRNEKLFF.

The CDR3 reads CSVRLVSYNEQFF. The CDR3 coding sequence is TGCAGCGTTAGACTAGTATCCTACAATGAGCAGTTCTTC. The chain is built from TRBV29-1 and TRBJ2-1, with D maybe TRBD2 (6 bases). Per germline, CDR1 SQVTM and CDR2 ANQGSEA. V lost 5 bases and J lost 1, with 9 bases in between. The CDR3 is 13 residues long.